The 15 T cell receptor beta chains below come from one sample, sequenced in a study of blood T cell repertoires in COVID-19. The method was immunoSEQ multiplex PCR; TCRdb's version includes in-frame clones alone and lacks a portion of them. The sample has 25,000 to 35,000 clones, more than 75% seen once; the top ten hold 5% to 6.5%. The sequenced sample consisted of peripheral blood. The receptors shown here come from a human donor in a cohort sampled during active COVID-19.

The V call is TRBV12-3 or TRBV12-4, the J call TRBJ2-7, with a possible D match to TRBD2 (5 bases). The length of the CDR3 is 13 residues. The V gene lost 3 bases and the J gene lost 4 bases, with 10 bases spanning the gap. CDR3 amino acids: CASSLREIYEQYF. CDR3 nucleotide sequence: TGTGCCAGCAGTTTGAGGGAGATTTACGAGCAGTACTTC.

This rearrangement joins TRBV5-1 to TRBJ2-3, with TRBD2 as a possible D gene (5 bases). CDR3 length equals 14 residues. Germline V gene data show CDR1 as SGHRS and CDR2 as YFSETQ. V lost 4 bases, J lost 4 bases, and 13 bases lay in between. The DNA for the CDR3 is TGCGCCAGCAGCCCCCTCGGGATGGCAGATACGCAGTATTTT. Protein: CASSPLGMADTQYF.

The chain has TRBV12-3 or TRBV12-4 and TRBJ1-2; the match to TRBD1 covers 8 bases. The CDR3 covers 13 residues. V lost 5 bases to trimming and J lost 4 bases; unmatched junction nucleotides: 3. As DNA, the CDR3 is TGTGCCAGCAGTACGGACAGGGCCTATGGCTACACCTTC. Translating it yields CASSTDRAYGYTF.

The DNA for the CDR3 is TGTGCCAGCAGCCGGCCCGGGAGCCACAATGAGCAGTTCTTC. Its translation: CASSRPGSHNEQFF. The gene calls are TRBV7-3 and TRBJ2-1; a possible D gene is TRBD2 (6 bases). CDR1 and CDR2 from the germline V gene are SGHTA and FQGTGA. The V and J ends lost 5 bases and 5 bases respectively, with 13 bases between them. The CDR3 sequence is 14 residues long. Looking up the rest from reference TRBV7-3 and TRBJ2-1 gives the full variable domain: GAGVSQTPSNKVTEKGKYVELRCDPISGHTALYWYRQSLGQGPEFLIYFQGTGAADDSGLPNDRFFAVRPEGSVSTLKIQRTERGDSAVYLCASSRPGSHNEQFFGPGTRLTVL.

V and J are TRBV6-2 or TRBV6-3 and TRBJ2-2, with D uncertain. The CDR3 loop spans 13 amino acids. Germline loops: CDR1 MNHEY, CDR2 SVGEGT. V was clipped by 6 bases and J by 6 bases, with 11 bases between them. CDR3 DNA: TGTGCCAGCAGCCCTGACTTGTCCGGGGAGCTGTTTTTT. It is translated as CASSPDLSGELFF.

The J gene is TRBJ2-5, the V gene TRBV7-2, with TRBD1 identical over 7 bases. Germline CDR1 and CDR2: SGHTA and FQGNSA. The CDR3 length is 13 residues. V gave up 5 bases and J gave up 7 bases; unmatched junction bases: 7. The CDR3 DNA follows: TGTGCCAGCAGCGTACAGGGGCTTGCGACCCAGTACTTC. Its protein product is CASSVQGLATQYF.

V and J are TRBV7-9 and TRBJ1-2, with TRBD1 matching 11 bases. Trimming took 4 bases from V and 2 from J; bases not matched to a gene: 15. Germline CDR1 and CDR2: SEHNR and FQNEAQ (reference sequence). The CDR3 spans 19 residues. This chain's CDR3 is CASSSYGRDRGNLNYGYTF. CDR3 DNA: TGTGCCAGCAGCTCCTATGGACGGGACAGGGGGAACTTAAACTATGGCTACACCTTC.

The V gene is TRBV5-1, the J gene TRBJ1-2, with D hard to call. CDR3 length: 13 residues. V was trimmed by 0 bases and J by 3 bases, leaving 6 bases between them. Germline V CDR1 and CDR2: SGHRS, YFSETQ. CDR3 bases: TGCGCCAGCAGCTTGGAGGCGGACTATGGCTACACCTTC. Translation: CASSLEADYGYTF.

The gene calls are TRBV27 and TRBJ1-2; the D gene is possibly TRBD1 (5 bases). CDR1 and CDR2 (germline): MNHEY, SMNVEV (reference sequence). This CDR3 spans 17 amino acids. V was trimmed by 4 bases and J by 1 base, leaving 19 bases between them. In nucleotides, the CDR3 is TGTGCCAGCAGTTCCGGGGGGAATTTGGGCCTTAACTATGGCTACACCTTC. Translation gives CASSSGGNLGLNYGYTF.

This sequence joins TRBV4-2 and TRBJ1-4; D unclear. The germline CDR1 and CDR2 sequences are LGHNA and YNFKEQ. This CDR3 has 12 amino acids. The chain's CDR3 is CASGGLGEKLFF. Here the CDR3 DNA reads TGTGCGTCGGGAGGGCTGGGTGAAAAACTGTTTTTT.

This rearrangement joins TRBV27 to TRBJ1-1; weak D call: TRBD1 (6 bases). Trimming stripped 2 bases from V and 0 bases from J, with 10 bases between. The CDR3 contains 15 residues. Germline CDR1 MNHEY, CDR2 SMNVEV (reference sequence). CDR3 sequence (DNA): TGTGCCAGCAGTTTAGTCCGGGACATGAACACTGAAGCTTTCTTT. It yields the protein CASSLVRDMNTEAFF.

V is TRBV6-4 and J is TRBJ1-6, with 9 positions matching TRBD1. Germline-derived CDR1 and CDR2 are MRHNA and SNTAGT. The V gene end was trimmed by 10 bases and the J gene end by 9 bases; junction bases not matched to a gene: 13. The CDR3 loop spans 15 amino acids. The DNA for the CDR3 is TGTGCCAATACGGGACAGGGTGCCCGGAGTTCACCCCTCCACTTT. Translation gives CANTGQGARSSPLHF.

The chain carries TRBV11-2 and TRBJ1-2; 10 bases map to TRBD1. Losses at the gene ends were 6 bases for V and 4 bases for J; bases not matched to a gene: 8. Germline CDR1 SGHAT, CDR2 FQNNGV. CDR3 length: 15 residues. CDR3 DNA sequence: TGTGCCAGCAGACGAGACAGGGGGCTTAGCTATGGCTACACCTTC. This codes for CASRRDRGLSYGYTF.

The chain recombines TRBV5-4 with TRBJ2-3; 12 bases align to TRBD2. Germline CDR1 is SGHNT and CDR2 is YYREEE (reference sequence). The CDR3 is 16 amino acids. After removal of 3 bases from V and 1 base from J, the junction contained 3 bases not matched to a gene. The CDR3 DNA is TGTGCCAGCAGCTCCAGGACTAGCGGGGGCACAGATACGCAGTATTTT. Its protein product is CASSSRTSGGTDTQYF.

CDR3 amino acids: CASSIQTGDTGELFF. In DNA form, the CDR3 reads TGTGCCAGTAGTATCCAGACAGGGGACACCGGGGAGCTGTTTTTT. The genes are TRBV19 and TRBJ2-2, with TRBD1 identical over 8 bases. J gave up 3 bases and V 3 bases, and 3 bases lay outside the gene matches. The CDR3 length is 15 residues. From germline, CDR1 is LNHDA and CDR2 SQIVND (reference sequence).